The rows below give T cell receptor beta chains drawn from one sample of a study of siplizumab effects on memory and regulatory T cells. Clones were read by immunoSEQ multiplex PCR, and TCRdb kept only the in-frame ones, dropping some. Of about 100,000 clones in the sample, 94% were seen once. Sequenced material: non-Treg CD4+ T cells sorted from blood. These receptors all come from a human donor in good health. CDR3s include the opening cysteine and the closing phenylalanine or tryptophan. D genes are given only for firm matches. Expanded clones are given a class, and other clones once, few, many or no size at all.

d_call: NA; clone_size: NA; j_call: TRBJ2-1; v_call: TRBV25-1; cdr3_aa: CASSDSAFSYNEQFF; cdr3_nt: TGTGCCAGCAGTGACAGTGCTTTCTCCTACAATGAGCAGTTCTTC
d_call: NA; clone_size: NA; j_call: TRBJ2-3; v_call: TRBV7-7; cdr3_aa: CASSLGVGGTDTQYF; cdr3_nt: TGTGCTAGCAGCTTAGGTGTCGGCGGCACAGATACGCAGTATTTT
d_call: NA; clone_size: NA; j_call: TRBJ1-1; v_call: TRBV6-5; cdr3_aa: CASSYLLTGAEAFF; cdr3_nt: TGTGCCAGCAGTTATTTGTTGACGGGCGCTGAAGCTTTCTTT
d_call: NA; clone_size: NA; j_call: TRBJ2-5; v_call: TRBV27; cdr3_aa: CASRMWGAAEGETQYF; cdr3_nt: TGTGCCAGCAGGATGTGGGGAGCGGCCGAGGGGGAGACCCAGTACTTC
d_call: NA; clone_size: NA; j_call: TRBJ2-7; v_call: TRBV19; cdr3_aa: CASSISRRPAYEQYF; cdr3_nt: TGTGCCAGTAGTATTTCTCGCAGGCCCGCCTACGAGCAGTACTTC
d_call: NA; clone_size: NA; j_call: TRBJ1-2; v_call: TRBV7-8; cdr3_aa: CASSPALAANYGYTF; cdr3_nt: TGTGCCAGCAGCCCAGCCCTTGCGGCTAACTATGGCTACACCTTC
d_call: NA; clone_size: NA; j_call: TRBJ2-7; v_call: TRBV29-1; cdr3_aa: CSVRDSYEQYF; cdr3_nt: TGCAGCGTTAGGGACTCTTACGAGCAGTACTTC
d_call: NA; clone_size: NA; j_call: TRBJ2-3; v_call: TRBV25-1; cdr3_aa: CASSEPSSDTQYF; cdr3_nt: TGTGCCAGCAGTGAACCAAGTTCGGATACGCAGTATTTT
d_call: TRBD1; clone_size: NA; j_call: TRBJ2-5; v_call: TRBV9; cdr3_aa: CASSVESGQGGTQYF; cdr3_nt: TGTGCCAGCAGCGTAGAGTCGGGACAGGGGGGGACCCAGTACTTC
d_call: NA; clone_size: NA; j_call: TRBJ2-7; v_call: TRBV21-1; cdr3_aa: CASSKALYRVVYEQYF; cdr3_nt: TGTGCCAGCAGCAAAGCGCTTTACAGGGTTGTTTACGAGCAGTACTTC
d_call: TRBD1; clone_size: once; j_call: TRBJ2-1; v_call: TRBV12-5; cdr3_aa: CASGLVNFRGLRIEQFF; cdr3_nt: TGTGCTAGTGGTTTGGTAAACTTCAGGGGGCTTCGGATTGAGCAGTTCTTC
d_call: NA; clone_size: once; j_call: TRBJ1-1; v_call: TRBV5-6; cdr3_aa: CASSFELTEAFF; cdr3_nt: TGTGCCAGCAGCTTTGAGCTCACTGAAGCTTTCTTT
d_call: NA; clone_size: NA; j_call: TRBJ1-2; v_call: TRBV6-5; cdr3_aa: CASSTSGGYTF; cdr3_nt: TGTGCCAGCTCGACGTCGGGGGGCTACACCTTC
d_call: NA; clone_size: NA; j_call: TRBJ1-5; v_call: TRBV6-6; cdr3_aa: CASSSYSNQPQHF; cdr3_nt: TGTGCCAGCAGTTCTTATAGCAATCAGCCCCAGCATTTT
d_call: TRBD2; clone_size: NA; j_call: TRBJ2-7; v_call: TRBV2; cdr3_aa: CASFGGPGLAGGTSSYEQYF; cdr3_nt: TGTGCCAGCTTCGGGGGACCGGGACTAGCGGGAGGTACGAGCTCCTACGAGCAGTACTTC
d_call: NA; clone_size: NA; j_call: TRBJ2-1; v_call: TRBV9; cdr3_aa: CASSVDLETTSNEQFF; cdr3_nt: TGTGCCAGCAGCGTAGACTTGGAGACAACGAGCAATGAGCAGTTCTTC
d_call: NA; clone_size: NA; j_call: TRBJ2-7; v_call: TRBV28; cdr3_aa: CASSFRFGFRISYEQYF; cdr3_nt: TGTGCCAGCAGTTTTCGTTTCGGGTTCCGGATATCCTACGAGCAGTACTTC
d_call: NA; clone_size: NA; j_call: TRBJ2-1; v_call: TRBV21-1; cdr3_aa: CASSRPTGSSYNEQFF; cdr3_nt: TGTGCCAGCAGCAGGCCGACAGGGAGCTCCTACAATGAGCAGTTCTTC
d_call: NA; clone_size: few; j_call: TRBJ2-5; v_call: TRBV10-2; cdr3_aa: CASQLQETQYF; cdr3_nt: TGCGCCAGCCAATTACAGGAGACCCAGTACTTC
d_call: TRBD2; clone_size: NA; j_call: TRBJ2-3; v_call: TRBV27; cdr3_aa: CASSHTGLAGGPKTDTQYF; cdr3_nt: TGTGCCAGCAGTCATACTGGACTAGCGGGAGGGCCTAAAACAGATACGCAGTATTTT
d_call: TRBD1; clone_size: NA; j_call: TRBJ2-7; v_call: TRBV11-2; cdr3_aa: CASSIQGAGEQYF; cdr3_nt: TGTGCCAGCAGCATCCAGGGGGCGGGCGAGCAGTACTTC
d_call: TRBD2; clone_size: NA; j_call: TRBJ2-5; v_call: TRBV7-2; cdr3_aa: CASSPIKSRDWGGTQYF; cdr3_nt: TGTGCCAGCAGCCCAATCAAATCCCGGGACTGGGGGGGGACCCAGTACTTC
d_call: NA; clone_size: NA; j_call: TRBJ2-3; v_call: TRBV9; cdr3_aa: CASSVAEVEAGVTDTQYF; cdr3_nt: TGTGCCAGCAGCGTAGCGGAGGTGGAGGCTGGGGTCACAGATACGCAGTATTTT
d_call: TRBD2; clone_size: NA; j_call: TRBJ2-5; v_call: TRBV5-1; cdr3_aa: CASSLAPSGSTETQYF; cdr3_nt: TGCGCCAGCAGCTTGGCGCCTAGCGGGAGTACGGAGACCCAGTACTTC
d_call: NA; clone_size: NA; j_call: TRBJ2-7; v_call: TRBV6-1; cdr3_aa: CASSDWTDVSYEQYF; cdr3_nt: TGTGCCAGCAGTGACTGGACAGACGTCTCCTACGAGCAGTACTTC
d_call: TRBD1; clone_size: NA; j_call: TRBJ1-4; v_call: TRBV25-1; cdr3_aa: CASSDNRGNEKLFF; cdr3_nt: TGTGCCAGCAGTGATAACAGGGGGAATGAAAAACTGTTTTTT
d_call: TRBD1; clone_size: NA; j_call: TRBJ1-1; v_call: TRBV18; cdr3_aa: CASSVGQGTEAFF; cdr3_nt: TGTGCCAGCTCAGTGGGACAGGGGACTGAAGCTTTCTTT
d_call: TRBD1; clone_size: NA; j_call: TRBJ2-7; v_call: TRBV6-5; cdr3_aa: CASRVGQGEPYEQYF; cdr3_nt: TGTGCCAGCAGAGTAGGACAGGGTGAACCCTACGAGCAGTACTTC